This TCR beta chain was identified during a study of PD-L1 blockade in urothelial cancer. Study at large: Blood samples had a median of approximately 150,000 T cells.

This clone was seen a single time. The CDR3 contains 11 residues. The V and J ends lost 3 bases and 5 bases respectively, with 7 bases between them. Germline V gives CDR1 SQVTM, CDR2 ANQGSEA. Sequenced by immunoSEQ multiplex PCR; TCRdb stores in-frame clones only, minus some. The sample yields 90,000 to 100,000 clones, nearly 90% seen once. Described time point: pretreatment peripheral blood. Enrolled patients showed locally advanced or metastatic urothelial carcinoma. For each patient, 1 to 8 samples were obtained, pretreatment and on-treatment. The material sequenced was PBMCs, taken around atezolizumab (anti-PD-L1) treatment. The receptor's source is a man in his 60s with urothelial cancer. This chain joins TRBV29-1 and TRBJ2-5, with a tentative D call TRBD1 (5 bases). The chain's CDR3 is CSVDKGETQYF. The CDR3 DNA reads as TGCAGCGTTGATAAGGGGGAGACCCAGTACTTC.